This T cell receptor (beta chain) comes out of a study of identical twins. This clonotype showed up just a few times. TCRdb analysed the 5' RACE reads with MiXCR anew, one entry per CDR3 protein. The data hold roughly 700,000 distinct CDR3 sequences, with 8.6% observed a single time. This same sample was also part of a study on yellow fever vaccine responses in identical twins.

This TCR came from a woman under 30 in good health. The sample taken for sequencing was PBMCs.

CDR3 DNA: TGTGCCAGCAGTTATTATGGCGGGGGGAACACCGGGGAGCTGTTTTTT. This sequence encodes CASSYYGGGNTGELFF. The chain joins TRBV6-5 to TRBJ2-2, with 7 bases that match TRBD2. Per germline, CDR1 MNHEY and CDR2 SVGAGI. V shed 3 bases and J 1 base; nucleotides not matched to a gene: 5. The CDR3 is 16 residues long.